This TCR beta chain was captured by sequencing in a study of shared clonotypes between healthy human individuals. Regarding the study as a whole: It was the non-shared clonotypes that had lower generation probabilities than clonotypes shared by all four donors.

A CD45RA+ naive subset and a CD45RA-negative memory subset were split from CD4+ cells. Data came from immunoSEQ multiplex PCR; TCRdb stores just in-frame clones and leaves some out. The table records about 680,000 clones, about three quarters of them present only once. With respect to this clone: Its specificity is not known.

This sequence was found in a woman in her twenties or thirties in good health. Sequenced input: memory CD4+ T cells sorted from blood. Subset in this sample: CD45RA-negative fraction.

CDR3 loop: CASSRSLEQYF. As DNA, the CDR3 is TGTGCCAGCAGTAGATCTCTCGAGCAGTACTTC. This chain links TRBV2 with TRBJ2-7; D ambiguous. This CDR3 has 11 residues. Germline V gene sequence: CDR1 SNHLY, CDR2 FYNNEI. V lost 5 bases, J lost 6 bases, and 8 bases lay in between.